The 28 T cell receptor beta chains below come from one sample, sequenced in a study of regulatory T cells in long-lasting Graves disease. Time point defined: newly diagnosed GD, antithyroid drugs for less than 3 months. Scientists built the TCR library using RNA that was extracted from PBMCs. Researchers made TCR beta libraries by using iRepertoire HTBI primers and running Arm-PCR on CDR3 regions. In TCRdb, the multiplex PCR reads were re-called with MiXCR into one record per CDR3 protein. The table lists about 560,000 distinct CDR3 sequences, about 16% of them singletons. This same sample was also taken into another study, of T cells in Graves' hyperthyroidism and ophthalmopathy.

The sample here was peripheral blood mononuclear cells (PBMCs), taken at new diagnosis, from a patient treated with antithyroid drugs. These receptors came from a man younger than 35 with Graves disease.

This clonotype was seen repeatedly, ten times or more. The chain couples TRBV13 to TRBJ1-1; weak D call: TRBD1 (6 bases). V was clipped by 2 bases and J by 4 bases, with 11 bases between them. Germline CDR1 PRHDT, CDR2 FYEKMQ (reference sequence). The CDR3 contains 14 residues. The CDR3 here is CASSLRDKGTEAFF. The CDR3 bases are TGTGCCAGCAGCTTAAGGGACAAAGGCACTGAAGCTTTCTTT.

This clonotype was counted only a few times. The V call is TRBV6-5, the J call TRBJ2-3; TRBD2 matches 9 bases. CDR1 is MNHEY and CDR2 is SVGAGI in the germline V gene. V trimming: 0 bases; J trimming: 3 bases; junction bases outside the gene matches: 10. This CDR3 comprises 18 residues. CDR3 protein: CASSYSRGLAGPTDTQYF. In DNA, the CDR3 is TGTGCCAGCAGTTACTCCCGGGGTCTAGCGGGACCTACAGATACGCAGTATTTT.

Only a few counts were recorded for this clonotype. V is TRBV28 and J is TRBJ2-7; 8 positions agree with TRBD2. The CDR3 has 17 amino acids. Germline CDR1 MDHEN, CDR2 SYDVKM. Unmatched junction bases numbered 15, after V lost 4 bases and J lost 4 bases. The CDR3 DNA is TGTGCCAGCAGTTCCCTTTCGGGAGGGCAGCGGACTTACGAGCAGTACTTC. Its protein is CASSSLSGGQRTYEQYF. The full variable domain, in which reference TRBV28 and TRBJ2-7 provide the parts outside the CDR3, is DVKVTQSSRYLVKRTGEKVFLECVQDMDHENMFWYRQDPGLGLRLIYFSYDVKMKEKGDIPEGYSVSREKKERFSLILESASTNQTSMYLCASSSLSGGQRTYEQYFGPGTRLTVT.

This clonotype was counted ten times or more. V is TRBV20-1 and J is TRBJ1-1; no definite D call. This CDR3 region has 13 residues. V lost 1 base, J lost 7 bases, and 13 bases lay in between. Looked up from germline, CDR1 is DFQATT and CDR2 is SNEGSKA (reference sequence). CDR3: CSARVPVTGEAFF. The CDR3 nucleotides read TGCAGTGCTAGAGTTCCAGTAACCGGTGAAGCTTTCTTT.

For this clonotype: A much larger clone differs from this one at a single base, so this may be a read error. This chain joins TRBV28 and TRBJ2-3; 12 positions match TRBD1. Near its end, the DNA agrees better with TRBJ2-1, so the J call may be wrong. Germline CDR1 and CDR2: MDHEN and SYDVKM. CDR3 length: 15 residues. The CDR3 region has the DNA TGTACCAGCAGTTTAGGGACAGGGGGCCGAGGTGAGCAGTTCTTC. As protein: CTSSLGTGGRGEQFF.

The chain links TRBV25-1 to TRBJ2-1; tentatively, D is TRBD1 or TRBD2 (5 bases each). The closer fit of TRBJ2-5 to the DNA end suggests the J call may be wrong. This CDR3 comprises 15 residues. CDR1 is MGHDK and CDR2 is SYGVNS in the germline V gene. The CDR3 DNA is TGTGCCAGCAGTGACGGGGCCTTCAACCCAGAGACCCAGTACTTC. Protein: CASSDGAFNPETQYF.

This clonotype was seen more than once but under ten times. The chain is built from TRBV4-1 and TRBJ2-7; 8 bases map to TRBD2. The junction had 7 bases not matched to a gene; V was cut back by 0 bases and J by 6 bases. The CDR3 extends over 15 amino acids. Germline V gene sequence: CDR1 MGHRA, CDR2 YSYEKL. The CDR3 is CASSQEGAGVGEQYF. CDR3 DNA: TGCGCCAGCAGCCAAGAAGGAGCGGGAGTGGGCGAGCAGTACTTC.

This clonotype was observed at least ten times. The CDR3 DNA is TGTGCCAGCAGTTACCCCGGACTTGGGGGGCGGAGCTCCTACAATGAGCAGTTCTTC. This sequence encodes CASSYPGLGGRSSYNEQFF. The chain is built from TRBV6-5 and TRBJ2-1; D may correspond to TRBD1 or TRBD2 (6 bases each). This CDR3 is 19 amino acids long. Between the trimmed V and J ends, which lost 2 bases and 0 bases, there was a span of 20 bases. The germline V gene encodes CDR1 MNHEY and CDR2 SVGAGI.

V gene TRBV4-1 combines with J gene TRBJ2-4; 9 bases match TRBD2. With V trimmed by 2 bases and J by 7 bases, 6 bases remained unmatched. This CDR3 region has 15 residues. Germline CDR1 is MGHRA and CDR2 is YSYEKL. CDR3 sequence (DNA): TGCGCCAGCAGCCAATCGCTAGCGGGATACAACATTCAGTACTTC. Amino acids: CASSQSLAGYNIQYF.

The J gene is TRBJ1-2, the V gene TRBV12-5; D possibly corresponds to TRBD1 (5 bases). V lost 5 bases and J lost 3, with 13 bases in between. CDR1 is LGHNT and CDR2 is FRNRAP in the germline V gene. CDR3 size: 14 residues. Here the CDR3 reads CASGGGTADYGYTF. The CDR3 DNA follows: TGTGCTAGTGGTGGTGGGACGGCTGACTATGGCTACACCTTC.

The table lists this clonotype with many counts. The chain uses TRBV30 and TRBJ2-7; D may be TRBD1 (5 bases). CDR3 length: 14 residues. The germline gives CDR1 GTSNPN, CDR2 SVGIG (reference sequence). V was clipped by 1 base and J by 5 bases, with 15 bases between them. Here the CDR3 reads CAWSGGFQVDEQYF. The CDR3 DNA follows: TGTGCCTGGAGTGGGGGCTTTCAAGTGGACGAGCAGTACTTC.

This chain joins TRBV29-1 and TRBJ2-7, with 7 bases identical to TRBD1. Germline V gene lookup returns CDR1 SQVTM and CDR2 ANQGSEA. J was trimmed by 0 bases and V by 6 bases; bases with no gene match: 5. This CDR3 is built from 13 residues. CDR3 residues: CSVIRDSSYEQYF. As DNA, the CDR3 is TGCAGCGTAATCCGGGACAGCTCCTACGAGCAGTACTTC.

This clonotype was detected a few times. The chain joins TRBV28 to TRBJ1-5, with a possible D match to TRBD1 (5 bases). The V and J ends lost 6 bases and 6 bases respectively, with 18 bases between them. Germline V gene lookup returns CDR1 MDHEN and CDR2 SYDVKM. The CDR3 is made up of 15 amino acids. The DNA of the CDR3 is TGTGCCAGCAGCGGTCTGGGGGGAAACCCTCAGCCCCAGCATTTT. Its protein product is CASSGLGGNPQPQHF.

This clonotype occurred many times. The chain combines TRBV29-1 with TRBJ1-1; TRBD1 might be the D (5 bases). The CDR3 sequence is 10 residues long. V lost 6 bases and J 11 bases, leaving 13 bases between the germline ends. Germline CDR1 SQVTM, CDR2 ANQGSEA. DNA for the CDR3: TGCAGCGTCCTGACGGGGCGGGCTTTCTTT. It specifies CSVLTGRAFF.

This clonotype was counted at least ten times. The chain carries TRBV6-2 or TRBV6-3 and TRBJ2-3, with 8 bases aligning to TRBD1. The CDR3 length is 15 residues. CDR1 MNHEY and CDR2 SVGEGT come from the germline V gene. J was trimmed by 1 base and V by 6 bases; bases with no gene match: 6. Here the CDR3 reads CASSPRGRRTDTQYF. For the CDR3, the DNA is TGTGCCAGCAGCCCCAGGGGGCGCCGCACAGATACGCAGTATTTT.

This clonotype was counted many times. J is TRBJ2-1 and V is TRBV5-8, with 7 bases lining up with TRBD1. The CDR3 is 11 amino acids. Germline loops: CDR1 SGHTS, CDR2 YDEGEE. V was clipped by 9 bases and J by 7 bases; unmatched bases: 4. CDR3 residues: CATRQGNEQFF. The DNA of the CDR3 is TGTGCCACAAGACAGGGAAATGAGCAGTTCTTC. The full variable domain, in which reference TRBV5-8 and TRBJ2-1 provide the parts outside the CDR3, is EAGVTQSPTHLIKTRGQQATLRCSPISGHTSVYWYQQALGLGLQFLLWYDEGEERNRGNFPPRFSGRQFPNYSSELNVNALELEDSALYLCATRQGNEQFFGPGTRLTVL.

This clonotype has only a few counts. J is TRBJ1-5 and V is TRBV18; D call uncertain. The CDR3 consists of 16 residues. Looked up from germline, CDR1 is KGHSH and CDR2 is LQKENI. V was shortened by 0 bases and J by 0 bases, with 9 bases between the two germline ends. This CDR3 is CASSPPGIYSNQPQHF. CDR3 nucleotide sequence: TGTGCCAGCTCACCACCGGGAATTTATAGCAATCAGCCCCAGCATTTT.

This clonotype showed up many times. The CDR3 DNA sequence: TGTGCCAGCTCACCCTATGGGGGAGGACTGGAGACCCAGTACTTC. This codes for CASSPYGGGLETQYF. This rearrangement joins TRBV18 to TRBJ2-5; possible D gene TRBD2, 6 bases. This CDR3 contains 15 residues. CDR1 is KGHSH and CDR2 is LQKENI in the germline V gene. Trimming cost V 3 bases and J 5 bases, with 16 bases left between them.

To note about this clonotype: A much larger clone lies a single base off, so this may be a read error. This chain uses TRBV7-2 with TRBJ2-7; D remains unclear. The CDR3 consists of 14 residues. From germline, CDR1 is SGHTA and CDR2 FQGNSA. CDR3 bases: TGTGCCAACAGCTTAGAGGTAGTAAGCTACGAGCAGTACTTC. This translates into CANSLEVVSYEQYF.

The table lists this clonotype with a few counts. This chain joins TRBV24-1 and TRBJ2-1; 7 nucleotides match TRBD2. The V gene's germline CDR1 is KGHDR and CDR2 SFDVKD. V shed 7 bases and J 5 bases; nucleotides not matched to a gene: 7. The length of the CDR3 is 14 residues. The CDR3, as DNA: TGTGCCACCAGAAGGAGGGAGGGAGACAATGAGCAGTTCTTC. This encodes CATRRREGDNEQFF.

This sequence joins TRBV5-1 and TRBJ2-6; no reliable D call. This CDR3 region has 14 residues. Germline V gene lookup returns CDR1 SGHRS and CDR2 YFSETQ. The V gene lost 1 base and the J gene lost 4 bases, with 6 bases spanning the gap. The CDR3 loop is CASSLPFGANVLTF. CDR3 nucleotide sequence: TGCGCCAGCAGCTTGCCATTCGGGGCCAACGTCCTGACTTTC.

The table lists this clonotype with many counts. This rearrangement joins TRBV12-3 or TRBV12-4 to TRBJ2-1; perhaps TRBD2 as D (6 bases). Trimming removed 6 bases at V and 8 bases at J, with 23 bases between. This CDR3 region has 16 residues. CDR3 in amino acids: CASSITWASEWYEQFF. The DNA of the CDR3 is TGTGCCAGCAGCATTACGTGGGCTAGCGAATGGTATGAGCAGTTCTTC.

This clonotype was counted ten times or more. The rearrangement joins TRBV20-1 to TRBJ2-5, with D maybe TRBD2 (6 bases). The CDR3 covers 13 residues. The V and J ends lost 6 bases and 5 bases respectively, with 16 bases between them. Germline CDR1 DFQATT, CDR2 SNEGSKA (reference sequence). CDR3 protein: CSALGGRRETQYF. CDR3 sequence (DNA): TGCAGTGCCCTTGGAGGGAGGAGGGAGACCCAGTACTTC.

This clonotype was observed many times. The chain combines TRBV6-2 or TRBV6-3 with TRBJ2-5; possibly TRBD2 for D (5 bases). V lost 6 bases and J lost 3, with 14 bases in between. CDR1 is MNHEY and CDR2 is SVGEGT in the germline V gene. This CDR3 spans 14 amino acids. CDR3: CASRARGGEETQYF. The CDR3 DNA is TGTGCCAGCAGGGCTCGGGGTGGGGAAGAGACCCAGTACTTC.

The CDR3 nucleotides read TGCGCCAGCAGCCCGGCTCAGGGATTACGCGAGCAGTACTTC. It specifies CASSPAQGLREQYF. The rearrangement uses TRBV5-1 and TRBJ2-7; TRBD1 is a possible D gene (5 bases). Germline values: CDR1 SGHRS, CDR2 YFSETQ. V lost 4 bases to trimming and J lost 6 bases, with 17 bases between them. The CDR3 totals 14 residues.

This chain uses TRBV11-2 with TRBJ1-5; D unresolved. The CDR3 has 16 residues. The germline V gene encodes CDR1 SGHAT and CDR2 FQNNGV. V lost 5 bases and J 5 bases, leaving 19 bases between the germline ends. CDR3 sequence (DNA): TGTGCCAGCAGCCCTACACTGGGTAAGGGAGATCAGCCCCAGCATTTT. This gives the protein CASSPTLGKGDQPQHF.

The table lists this clonotype with many counts. This chain joins TRBV20-1 and TRBJ2-7; a weak D match, TRBD1 (6 bases). Trimming shortened V by 2 bases and J by 3 bases, and 17 bases separated the two germline ends. Germline V lookup: CDR1 DFQATT, CDR2 SNEGSKA (reference sequence). The CDR3 is made up of 15 amino acids. CDR3 nucleotide sequence: TGCAGTGCTAGACCAACCATTTACAGGGACTACGAGCAGTACTTC. Translated, it gives CSARPTIYRDYEQYF.

The chain carries TRBV4-1 and TRBJ1-2; unclear D gene. V gave up 2 bases and J gave up 2 bases, with 9 bases separating them. This CDR3 contains 14 residues. CDR1 is MGHRA and CDR2 is YSYEKL in the germline V gene. The CDR3 nucleotides are TGCGCCAGCAGCCAAACCCCAGCCAACTATGGCTACACCTTC. It specifies CASSQTPANYGYTF.